This T cell receptor beta chain is from a study of spatial heterogeneity in lung cancer. Study details: Every unique TCR and UMI combination, on average, appeared more than ten times in raw reads.

This clonotype was seen at least ten times. Unique molecular identifiers tagged every individual TCR cDNA molecule. Via MiXCR, TCRdb re-called the 5' RACE reads, giving one row per CDR3 protein. The table includes 40,000 to 50,000 distinct CDR3 sequences, approximately 15% detected once. Time point described: sample taken at primary tumor resection. Sequencing of whole RNA from tumor, nontumor lung or frozen PBMC involved no sorting. The donors were 65 to 85 patients with non-small cell lung cancer that was early-stage and untreated. The V gene's germline CDR1 is LGHNA and CDR2 YSLEER. Trimming removed 2 bases from V and 3 bases from J, with 12 bases in between. CDR3 length equals 15 residues.

This sequence originates from a male donor with early-stage non-small cell lung cancer. Sequenced here: PBMCs, sampled at surgery. The chain carries TRBV4-3 and TRBJ2-3, with no clear D. The CDR3 reads CASSQRGSVTDTQYF. The CDR3 nucleotides are TGCGCCAGCAGCCAACGAGGTTCCGTAACAGATACGCAGTATTTT.